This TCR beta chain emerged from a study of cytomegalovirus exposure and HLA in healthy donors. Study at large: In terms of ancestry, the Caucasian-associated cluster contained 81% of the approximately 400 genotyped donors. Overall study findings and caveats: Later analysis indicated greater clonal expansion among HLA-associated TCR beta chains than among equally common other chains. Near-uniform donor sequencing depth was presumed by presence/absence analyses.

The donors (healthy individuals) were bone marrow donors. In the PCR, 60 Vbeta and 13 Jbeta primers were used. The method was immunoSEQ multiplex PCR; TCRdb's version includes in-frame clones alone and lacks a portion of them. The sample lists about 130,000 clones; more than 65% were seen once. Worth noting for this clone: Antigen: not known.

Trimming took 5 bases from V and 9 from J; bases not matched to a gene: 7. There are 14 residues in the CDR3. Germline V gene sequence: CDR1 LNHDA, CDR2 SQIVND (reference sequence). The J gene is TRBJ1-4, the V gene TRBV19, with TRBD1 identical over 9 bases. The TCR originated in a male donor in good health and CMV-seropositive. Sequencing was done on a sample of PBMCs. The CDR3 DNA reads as TGTGCCAGTAGTTTGGACAGGGGAAATCAAAAACTGTTTTTT. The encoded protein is CASSLDRGNQKLFF.